These 19 T cell receptor beta chains were all obtained from the same sample, sequenced in a study of human T cells and chemical hapten exposure. The time point: patch test 3, about 24 weeks after DPC sensitization. Treatment given: therapeutic diphenylcyclopropenone sensitization with weekly scalp DPC. The starting material, unfractionated whole blood, was used for total RNA extraction. TCRdb re-derived calls from the RACE reads in MiXCR, one entry per CDR3 protein. The sample contains 40,000 or so distinct CDR3 sequences, more than 9.5% of which appear only once. The specimen was whole blood, collected in connection with sensitization to the hapten diphenylcyclopropenone (DPC). These receptors were obtained from a woman in her thirties or forties with alopecia areata. Some clones in this sample may be carry-over from other donors' samples.

This clonotype appeared many times. V and J are TRBV11-1 and TRBJ2-3; D might be TRBD2 (6 bases). The CDR3 runs 16 residues. With 4 bases removed from V and 2 bases from J, the gap between germline ends came to 16 bases. CDR1 and CDR2 (germline): SGHAT, FQDESV (reference sequence). The CDR3 reads CASSSGTDYLTDTQYF. The CDR3 DNA sequence: TGTGCCAGCAGCTCCGGGACTGACTATCTCACAGATACGCAGTATTTT.

The chain couples TRBV10-2 to TRBJ1-6; TRBD1 is a possible D gene (6 bases). Trimming removed 4 bases from V and 0 bases from J, with 13 bases in between. Germline V CDR1 and CDR2: WSHSY, SAAADI. This CDR3 comprises 17 residues. The CDR3 bases are TGCGCCAGCAGTGGGGCACAGGGAAACTCCTATAATTCACCCCTCCACTTT. It is translated as CASSGAQGNSYNSPLHF.

This clonotype was seen a handful of times. The J gene is TRBJ2-5, the V gene TRBV28; the D gene could be TRBD1 or TRBD2 (5 bases each). Germline V gene data show CDR1 as MDHEN and CDR2 as SYDVKM. The CDR3 covers 13 residues. V was shortened by 5 bases and J by 8 bases, with 15 bases between the two germline ends. Here the CDR3 reads CASSLGPGRTQYF. CDR3 nucleotides: TGTGCCAGCAGTCTGGGACCTGGGAGAACCCAGTACTTC.

This clonotype was detected a few times. The junction does not match germline at one end; this may be a read error. The gene calls are TRBV28 and TRBJ1-1, with 11 bases matching TRBD1. The CDR3 consists of 12 residues. In germline, CDR1 is MDHEN, CDR2 SYDVKM. CDR3 in amino acids: CASNLRDRGSSF. The DNA for the CDR3 is TGTGCCAGCAACCTCCGGGACAGGGGGTCTTCCTTT.

This clonotype showed up just a few times. This chain connects TRBV5-1 to TRBJ2-1, with D maybe TRBD1 (6 bases). The CDR3 totals 13 residues. V was trimmed by 1 base and J by 5 bases, leaving 7 bases between them. Germline CDR1 and CDR2: SGHRS and YFSETQ. The CDR3 here is CASSLTGNNEQFF. DNA of the CDR3: TGCGCCAGCAGCTTGACAGGGAACAATGAGCAGTTCTTC.

The chain recombines TRBV20-1 with TRBJ1-5, with D possibly matching TRBD1 (5 bases). Trimming shortened V by 6 bases and J by 7 bases, and 16 bases separated the two germline ends. Germline V gives CDR1 DFQATT, CDR2 SNEGSKA (reference sequence). This CDR3 spans 13 amino acids. The CDR3 coding sequence is TGCAGTGCCCGGACAAAGCCGGACCAGCCCCAGCATTTT. Protein sequence: CSARTKPDQPQHF.

In this sample, this clonotype turned up many times. The CDR3 sequence: CAARPAGPGGNFGGTDTQYF. The CDR3 bases are TGTGCCGCCCGCCCCGCGGGGCCAGGAGGAAATTTTGGGGGCACAGATACGCAGTATTTT. The rearrangement uses TRBV10-3 and TRBJ2-3; possible D gene TRBD2, 6 bases. The CDR3 consists of 20 residues. Trimming shortened V by 11 bases and J by 1 base, and 34 bases separated the two germline ends. CDR1 ENHRY and CDR2 SYGVKD come from the germline V gene.

The chain combines TRBV7-6 with TRBJ2-5; 12 positions match TRBD2. This CDR3 is built from 15 residues. The germline CDR1 and CDR2 sequences are SGHVS and FNYEAQ. V lost 3 bases, J lost 4 bases, and 3 bases stayed unmatched. CDR3 nucleotide sequence: TGTGCCAGCAGCTTCCTAGCGGGAGGGAGAGAGACCCAGTACTTC. Protein: CASSFLAGGRETQYF.

This clonotype was seen a few times. V is TRBV12-3 or TRBV12-4 and J is TRBJ2-3; D is perhaps TRBD1 (6 bases). This CDR3 has 15 residues. Trimming took off 5 bases at V and 0 bases at J, with 12 bases between the two ends. The CDR3 DNA follows: TGTGCCAGCAGTGGTTTACAGGGAAGCACAGATACGCAGTATTTT. Protein product: CASSGLQGSTDTQYF.

This clonotype was recorded at least ten times. The chain has TRBV29-1 and TRBJ1-5; TRBD1 is a possible D gene (6 bases). This CDR3 comprises 13 residues. Germline values: CDR1 SQVTM, CDR2 ANQGSEA. Trimming stripped 6 bases from V and 4 bases from J, with 13 bases between. The CDR3 region has the DNA TGCAGCGTCCGACAGGAACTAAATCAGCCCCAGCATTTT. This gives the protein CSVRQELNQPQHF.

This clonotype was seen a handful of times. V usage is TRBV7-2 and J usage is TRBJ2-2; possibly TRBD2 for D (5 bases). This CDR3 spans 15 amino acids. Germline V gene data show CDR1 as SGHTA and CDR2 as FQGNSA. Trimming stripped 5 bases from V and 7 bases from J, with 17 bases between. For the CDR3, the DNA is TGTGCCAGCAGCAGTCGTAGGCGGGTCGGCGGGGAGCTGTTTTTT. Amino acids: CASSSRRRVGGELFF.

This clonotype was observed at least ten times. V is TRBV29-1 and J is TRBJ1-3, with D perhaps matching TRBD1 (6 bases). V was trimmed by 4 bases and J by 2 bases, leaving 9 bases between them. The CDR3 has 13 amino acids. Germline-derived CDR1 and CDR2 are SQVTM and ANQGSEA. The CDR3 region has the DNA TGCAGCGTTGGGACAGTTGCTGGAAACACCATATATTTT. Its translation is CSVGTVAGNTIYF.

As regards this clonotype: The junction does not match germline at one end; this may be a read error. This chain links TRBV2 with TRBJ2-1; TRBD1 matches 7 bases. The CDR3 sequence is 14 residues long. The germline V gene encodes CDR1 SNHLY and CDR2 FYNNEI. DNA for the CDR3: TGTGCCAGCACTGAAGGGACAGCCTACAATGAGCAGTTCTTC. It codes for CASTEGTAYNEQFF.

This clonotype qualifies as medium-sized. This chain joins TRBV28 and TRBJ2-1; TRBD2 matches 10 bases. After removal of 5 bases from V and 5 bases from J, the junction contained 6 bases not matched to a gene. The CDR3 extends over 15 amino acids. Germline V gene lookup returns CDR1 MDHEN and CDR2 SYDVKM. CDR3 residues: CASSIHSGRHNEQFF. The CDR3 nucleotides read TGTGCCAGCAGTATCCATAGCGGGAGGCACAATGAGCAGTTCTTC.

This clonotype was seen more than once but under ten times. V gene TRBV4-3 combines with J gene TRBJ2-1; 10 bases are shared with TRBD2. The CDR3 has 15 residues. Germline V CDR1 and CDR2: LGHNA, YSLEER. The V and J ends lost 2 bases and 3 bases, in that order; junction bases with no gene match: 1. CDR3 loop: CASSQLAGVYNEQFF. DNA of the CDR3: TGCGCCAGCAGCCAACTAGCGGGGGTCTACAATGAGCAGTTCTTC.

This chain connects TRBV10-3 to TRBJ2-1; TRBD2 agrees at 9 bases. The CDR3 sequence is 14 residues long. The germline gives CDR1 ENHRY, CDR2 SYGVKD. V trimming: 4 bases; J trimming: 9 bases; junction bases outside the gene matches: 7. CDR3 in amino acids: CAISAGAGGGEQFF. The CDR3 bases are TGTGCCATCAGTGCGGGAGCGGGGGGCGGTGAGCAGTTCTTC.

This clonotype came up many times. The chain couples TRBV9 to TRBJ2-4; D might be TRBD1 or TRBD2, each matching 5 bases. The V gene lost 3 bases and the J gene lost 8 bases, with 12 bases spanning the gap. CDR3 length equals 13 residues. The germline gives CDR1 SGDLS, CDR2 YYNGEE. CDR3 protein: CASSEGEGDIQYF. The CDR3 region has the DNA TGTGCCAGCAGCGAGGGAGAAGGGGACATTCAGTACTTC.

This clonotype was detected ten times or more. The chain carries TRBV20-1 and TRBJ2-2, with 10 bases fitting TRBD2. The CDR3 spans 17 residues. Per the germline V gene, CDR1 is DFQATT and CDR2 is SNEGSKA (reference sequence). With 2 bases clipped from V and 0 bases from J, the junction kept 6 bases outside the gene matches. The CDR3 bases are TGCAGTGCTAGATTAACTAGCGGGACCGCGAACACCGGGGAGCTGTTTTTT. Translation: CSARLTSGTANTGELFF.

Many counts were recorded for this clonotype. The V and J genes are TRBV20-1 and TRBJ1-5; maybe TRBD1 (6 bases). The germline V gene has CDR1 DFQATT and CDR2 SNEGSKA (reference sequence). The V end was cut by 3 bases, the J end by 4 bases, with 16 bases between. The CDR3 extends over 15 amino acids. CDR3: CSASRQGPFNQPQHF. For the CDR3, the DNA is TGCAGTGCTAGTCGGCAGGGGCCGTTTAATCAGCCCCAGCATTTT.